The source of this T cell receptor beta chain is a study of T cell repertoires in cytomegalovirus infection (dated 2019 in TCRdb). Notes on the research overall: Peptide stimulations targeted recently identified HLA-C-restricted CMV epitopes, whose presentation resists viral immunomodulation, together with well-studied HLA-B-restricted epitopes. Donor HLA type was relevant to the analysis, because carriage of CMV infection together with the matching HLA type was indicated by public TCR beta signatures. The investigation overall reported the following: Cumulative frequency of public TCR beta family members discriminated carriers of CMV infection plus the relevant HLA type in this cohort and an independent 352-donor cohort. The ex vivo response was dominated by HLA-C-restricted CMV-specific TCR beta clonotypes, which also provided the single most frequent clonotype in two of eight donors.

From a lookup of the germline V gene, CDR1 and CDR2 are SGDLS and YYNGEE. CDR3 length: 15 amino acids, cysteine to phenylalanine. Only the CDR3 region is kept as DNA, spanning 45 bases read in frame from base 1. The instrument given in TCRdb is Illumina HiSeq 1500. TCRdb applied fastp at Q25 and MiXCR to the public reads, then kept only in-frame beta chains. Rows matching on CDR3 protein sequence are summarized as one entry with the most common DNA and genes. Recorded for this sample are approximately 1,000,000 distinct CDR3 sequences; less than 40% of them occurred a single time. Of the sample, over 11% is held by the ten largest clones. Interpreted using the paper, the treatment or condition label stands for: in vitro stimulation with specific CMV peptide epitopes to enrich CMV-specific T cells. A note on this clonotype: It has no known antigen specificity. The junction departs from the called germline gene at one end, perhaps through a read error.

This TCR was sampled from a human donor in good health (CMV status not recorded). Some clones in this sample may be carry-over from other donors' samples. The chain is encoded by TRBV9 joined to TRBJ2-3; tentative D gene TRBD1, with 5 bases matching. Sequencing used cultured CD8+ T cells from PBMCs, obtained from culture after CMV antigen stimulation. CDR3 sequence: CTSSVDGALLDTQYF. At the DNA level, the sequence is TGTACCAGCAGCGTAGATGGGGCCCTACTGGATACGCAGTATTTT.